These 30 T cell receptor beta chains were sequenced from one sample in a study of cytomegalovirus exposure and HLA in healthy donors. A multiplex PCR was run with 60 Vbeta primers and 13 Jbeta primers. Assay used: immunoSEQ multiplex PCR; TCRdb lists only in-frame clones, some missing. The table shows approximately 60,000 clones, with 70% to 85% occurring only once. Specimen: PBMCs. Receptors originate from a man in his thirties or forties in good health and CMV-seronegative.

CDR3 protein: CASSQETSGGAIDGLDIQYF. CDR3 nucleotide sequence: TGTGCCAGCAGCCAAGAGACTAGCGGGGGGGCGATTGATGGCTTGGACATTCAGTACTTC. The chain links TRBV28 to TRBJ2-4; 14 bases match TRBD2. The CDR3 sequence is 20 residues long. Germline CDR1 MDHEN, CDR2 SYDVKM. V shed 6 bases, J shed 8 bases, and the junction held 21 bases outside the gene matches.

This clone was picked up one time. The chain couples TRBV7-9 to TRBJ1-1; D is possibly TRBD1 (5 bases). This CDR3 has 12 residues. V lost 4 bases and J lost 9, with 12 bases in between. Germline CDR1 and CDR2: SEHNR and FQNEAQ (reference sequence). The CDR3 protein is CASSSTQGKAFF. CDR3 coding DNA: TGTGCCAGCAGCTCTACCCAGGGTAAAGCTTTCTTT.

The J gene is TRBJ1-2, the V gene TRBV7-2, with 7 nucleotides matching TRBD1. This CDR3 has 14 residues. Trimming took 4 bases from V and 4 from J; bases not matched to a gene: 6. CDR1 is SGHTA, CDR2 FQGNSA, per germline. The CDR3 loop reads CASSSNRGGYGYTF. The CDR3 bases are TGTGCCAGCAGCTCCAACAGGGGTGGCTATGGCTACACCTTC.

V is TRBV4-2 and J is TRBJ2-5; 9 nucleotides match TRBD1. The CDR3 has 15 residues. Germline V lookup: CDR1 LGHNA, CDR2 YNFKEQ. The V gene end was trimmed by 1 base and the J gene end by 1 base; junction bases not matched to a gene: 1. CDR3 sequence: CASSQGGQGQETQYF. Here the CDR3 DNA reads TGTGCCAGCAGCCAAGGGGGACAGGGCCAAGAGACCCAGTACTTC.

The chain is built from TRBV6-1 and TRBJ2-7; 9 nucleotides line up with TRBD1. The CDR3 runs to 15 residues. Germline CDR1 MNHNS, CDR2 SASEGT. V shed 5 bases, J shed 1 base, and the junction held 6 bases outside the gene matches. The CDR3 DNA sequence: TGTGCCAGCAGTTTGGACAGGGGTTTTTCCTACGAGCAGTACTTC. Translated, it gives CASSLDRGFSYEQYF.

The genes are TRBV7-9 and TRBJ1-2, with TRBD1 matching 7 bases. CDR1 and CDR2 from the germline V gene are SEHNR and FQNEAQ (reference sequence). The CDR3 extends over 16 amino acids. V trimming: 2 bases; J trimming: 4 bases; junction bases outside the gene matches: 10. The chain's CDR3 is CASSLLSGTAVYGYTF. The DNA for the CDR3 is TGTGCCAGCAGCTTACTGTCCGGGACAGCTGTCTATGGCTACACCTTC.

CDR3 sequence: CASSFSGSDTQYF. The CDR3 nucleotides are TGTGCCAGCAGCTTCTCAGGGTCAGATACGCAGTATTTT. The chain employs TRBV7-3 and TRBJ2-3, with a weak D call TRBD1 (5 bases). CDR3 length equals 13 residues. V dropped 3 bases and J dropped 4 bases, with 8 bases sitting between them. Looked up from germline, CDR1 is SGHTA and CDR2 is FQGTGA.

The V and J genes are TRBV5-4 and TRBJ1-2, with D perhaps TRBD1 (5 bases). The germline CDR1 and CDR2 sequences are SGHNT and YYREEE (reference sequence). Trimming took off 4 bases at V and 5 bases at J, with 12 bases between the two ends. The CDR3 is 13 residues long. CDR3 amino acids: CASSPPGGYGYTF. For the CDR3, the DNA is TGTGCCAGCAGCCCCCCCGGGGGGTATGGCTACACCTTC.

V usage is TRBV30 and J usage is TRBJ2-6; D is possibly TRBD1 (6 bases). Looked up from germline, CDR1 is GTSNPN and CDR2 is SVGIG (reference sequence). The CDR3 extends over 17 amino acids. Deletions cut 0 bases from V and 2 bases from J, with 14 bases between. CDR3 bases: TGTGCCTGGAGTGTAGGACAGCTGATCCCTGGGGCCAACGTCCTGACTTTC. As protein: CAWSVGQLIPGANVLTF.

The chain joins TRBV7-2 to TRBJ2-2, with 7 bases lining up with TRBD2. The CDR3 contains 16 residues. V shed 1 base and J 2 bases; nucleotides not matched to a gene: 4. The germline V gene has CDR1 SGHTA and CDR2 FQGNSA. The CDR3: CASSLVGGYNTGELFF. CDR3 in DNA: TGTGCCAGCAGCTTAGTCGGGGGGTACAACACCGGGGAGCTGTTTTTT.

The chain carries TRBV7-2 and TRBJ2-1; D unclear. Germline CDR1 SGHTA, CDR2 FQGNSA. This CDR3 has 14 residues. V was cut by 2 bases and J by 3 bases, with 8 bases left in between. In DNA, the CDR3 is TGTGCCAGCAGCTTAACGGAGAACTACAATGAGCAGTTCTTC. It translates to CASSLTENYNEQFF.

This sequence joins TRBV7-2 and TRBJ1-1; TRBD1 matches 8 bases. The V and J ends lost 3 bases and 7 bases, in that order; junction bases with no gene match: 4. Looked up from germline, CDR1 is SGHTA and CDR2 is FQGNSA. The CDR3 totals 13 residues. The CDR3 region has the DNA TGTGCCAGCAGCTTGACCGGACAGGGTGAAGCTTTCTTT. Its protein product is CASSLTGQGEAFF.

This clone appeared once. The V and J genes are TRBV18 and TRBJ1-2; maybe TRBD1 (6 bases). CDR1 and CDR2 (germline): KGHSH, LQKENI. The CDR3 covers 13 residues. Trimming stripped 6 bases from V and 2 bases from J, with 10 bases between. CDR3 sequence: CASSGQMNYGYTF. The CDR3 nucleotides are TGTGCCAGCTCCGGACAGATGAACTATGGCTACACCTTC.

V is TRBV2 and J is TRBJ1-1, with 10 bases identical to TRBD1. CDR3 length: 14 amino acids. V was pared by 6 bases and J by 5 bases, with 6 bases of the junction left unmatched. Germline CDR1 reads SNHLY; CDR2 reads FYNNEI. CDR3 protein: CASRMDRGVTEAFF. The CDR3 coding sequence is TGTGCCAGCAGGATGGACAGGGGGGTAACTGAAGCTTTCTTT.

The CDR3 here is CASSVGLAGPNEQFF. The CDR3 DNA sequence: TGTGCCAGCAGCGTAGGTTTAGCGGGCCCCAATGAGCAGTTCTTC. The chain links TRBV9 to TRBJ2-1; 7 nucleotides line up with TRBD2. This CDR3 region has 15 residues. The germline CDR1 and CDR2 sequences are SGDLS and YYNGEE. The V segment lost 0 bases and the J segment 6 bases; nucleotides outside the gene matches: 6.

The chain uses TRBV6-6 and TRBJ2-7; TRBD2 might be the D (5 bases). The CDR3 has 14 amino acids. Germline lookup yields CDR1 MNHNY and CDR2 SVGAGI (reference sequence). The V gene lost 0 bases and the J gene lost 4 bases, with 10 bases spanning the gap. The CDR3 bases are TGTGCCAGCAGTTACTCGACACGGACTTACGAGCAGTACTTC. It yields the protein CASSYSTRTYEQYF.

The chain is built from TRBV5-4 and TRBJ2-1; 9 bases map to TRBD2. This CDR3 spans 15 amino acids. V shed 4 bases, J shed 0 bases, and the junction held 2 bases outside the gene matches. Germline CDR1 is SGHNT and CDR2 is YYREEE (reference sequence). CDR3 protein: CASSVSGSSYNEQFF. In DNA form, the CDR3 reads TGTGCCAGCAGCGTTAGCGGGAGCTCCTACAATGAGCAGTTCTTC.

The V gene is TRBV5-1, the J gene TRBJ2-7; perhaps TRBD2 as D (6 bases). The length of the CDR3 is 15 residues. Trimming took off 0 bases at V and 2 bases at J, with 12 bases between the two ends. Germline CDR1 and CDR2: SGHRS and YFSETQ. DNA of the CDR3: TGCGCCAGCAGCTTGGAGGGAGGAGGCCCCTACGAGCAGTACTTC. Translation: CASSLEGGGPYEQYF. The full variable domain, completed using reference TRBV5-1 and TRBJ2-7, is KAGVTQTPRYLIKTRGQQVTLSCSPISGHRSVSWYQQTPGQGLQFLFEYFSETQRNKGNFPGRFSGRQFSNSRSEMNVSTLELGDSALYLCASSLEGGGPYEQYFGPGTRLTVT.

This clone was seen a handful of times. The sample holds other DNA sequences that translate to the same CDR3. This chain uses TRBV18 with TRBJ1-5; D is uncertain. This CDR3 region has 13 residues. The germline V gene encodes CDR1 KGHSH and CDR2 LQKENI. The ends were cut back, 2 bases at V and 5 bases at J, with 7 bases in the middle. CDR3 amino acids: CASSPGGDQPQHF. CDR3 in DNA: TGTGCCAGCTCACCAGGCGGGGATCAGCCCCAGCATTTT.

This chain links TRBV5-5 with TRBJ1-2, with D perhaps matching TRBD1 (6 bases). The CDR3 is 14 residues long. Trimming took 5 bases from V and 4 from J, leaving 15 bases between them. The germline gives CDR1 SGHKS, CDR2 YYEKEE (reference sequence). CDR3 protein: CASRPPLRGYGYTF. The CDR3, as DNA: TGTGCCAGCAGACCCCCGCTCAGGGGCTATGGCTACACCTTC.

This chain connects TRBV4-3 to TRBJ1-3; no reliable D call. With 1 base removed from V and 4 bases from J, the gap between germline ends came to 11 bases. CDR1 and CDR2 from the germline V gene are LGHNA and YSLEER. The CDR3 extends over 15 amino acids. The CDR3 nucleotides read TGCGCCAGCAGCCAAGCCCCGGGTTACGGAAACACCATATATTTT. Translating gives CASSQAPGYGNTIYF.

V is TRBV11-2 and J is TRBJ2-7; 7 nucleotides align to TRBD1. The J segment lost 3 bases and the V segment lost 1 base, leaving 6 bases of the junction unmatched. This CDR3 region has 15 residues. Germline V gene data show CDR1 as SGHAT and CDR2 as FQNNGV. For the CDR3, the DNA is TGTGCCAGCAGCTTAGGACAGGGAACTTTCTACGAGCAGTACTTC. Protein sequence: CASSLGQGTFYEQYF.

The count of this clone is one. This CDR3 is CAWSLTGGTAQYF. The CDR3 region has the DNA TGTGCCTGGAGTCTAACAGGGGGCACGGCCCAGTACTTC. The chain is built from TRBV30 and TRBJ2-5; TRBD1 matches 9 bases. Losses at the gene ends were 2 bases for V and 9 bases for J; bases not matched to a gene: 7. Per the germline V gene, CDR1 is GTSNPN and CDR2 is SVGIG (reference sequence). There are 13 residues in the CDR3.

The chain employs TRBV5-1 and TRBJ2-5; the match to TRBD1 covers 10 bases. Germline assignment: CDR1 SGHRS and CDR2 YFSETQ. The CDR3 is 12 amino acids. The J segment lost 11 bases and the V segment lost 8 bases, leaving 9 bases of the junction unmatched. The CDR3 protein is CASRQGAGEQYF. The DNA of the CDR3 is TGCGCCAGTAGACAGGGGGCCGGAGAGCAGTACTTC.

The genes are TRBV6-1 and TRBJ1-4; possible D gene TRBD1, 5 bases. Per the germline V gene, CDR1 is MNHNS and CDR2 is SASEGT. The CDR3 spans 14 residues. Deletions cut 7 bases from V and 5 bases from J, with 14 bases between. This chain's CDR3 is CASILSGKNEKLFF. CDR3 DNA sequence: TGTGCCAGCATTCTTTCAGGGAAGAATGAAAAACTGTTTTTT.

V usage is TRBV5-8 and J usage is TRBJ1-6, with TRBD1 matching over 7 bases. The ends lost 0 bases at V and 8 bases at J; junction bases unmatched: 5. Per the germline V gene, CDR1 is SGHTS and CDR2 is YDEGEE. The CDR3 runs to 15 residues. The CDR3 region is CASSLEETGYSPLHF. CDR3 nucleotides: TGTGCCAGCAGCTTGGAGGAGACAGGGTATTCACCCCTCCACTTT.

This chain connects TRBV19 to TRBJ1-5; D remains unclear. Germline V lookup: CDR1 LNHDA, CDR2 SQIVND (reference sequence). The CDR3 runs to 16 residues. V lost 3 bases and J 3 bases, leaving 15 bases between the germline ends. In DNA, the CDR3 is TGTGCCAGTAGTATTGGGCCAGGATCACTCAATCAGCCCCAGCATTTT. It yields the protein CASSIGPGSLNQPQHF.

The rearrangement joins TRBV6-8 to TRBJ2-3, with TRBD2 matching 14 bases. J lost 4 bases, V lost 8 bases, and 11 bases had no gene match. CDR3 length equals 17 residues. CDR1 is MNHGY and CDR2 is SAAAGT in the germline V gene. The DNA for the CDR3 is TGTGCCAGCGCCCCCGGGACTAGCGGGAGTCGGGCAGATACGCAGTATTTT. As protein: CASAPGTSGSRADTQYF.

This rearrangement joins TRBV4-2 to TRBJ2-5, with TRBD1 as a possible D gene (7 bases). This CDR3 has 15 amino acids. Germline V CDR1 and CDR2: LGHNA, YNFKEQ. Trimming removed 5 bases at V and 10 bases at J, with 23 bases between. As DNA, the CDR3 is TGTGCCAGCAGCTCGGGACAGCGGGCTTCAGGGGACCAGTACTTC. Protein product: CASSSGQRASGDQYF.

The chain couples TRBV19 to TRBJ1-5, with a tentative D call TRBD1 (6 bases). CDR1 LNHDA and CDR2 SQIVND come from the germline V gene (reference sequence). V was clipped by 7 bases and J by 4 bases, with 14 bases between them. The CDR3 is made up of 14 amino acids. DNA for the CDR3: TGTGCCAGTACCAGGACAGATATTAATCAGCCCCAGCATTTT. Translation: CASTRTDINQPQHF.